Each of the 24 T cell receptor beta chains below was sequenced from the same sample in a study of blood T cell repertoires in COVID-19. Produced via immunoSEQ multiplex PCR; TCRdb's table is partial and in-frame only. Of over 120,000 clones detected, 70% to 80% appear once; the ten largest clones hold approximately 5.2%. The sequenced sample consisted of peripheral blood. These receptors all come from an older woman with COVID-19, enrolled during active disease.

J is TRBJ2-7 and V is TRBV7-2, with D perhaps TRBD2 (5 bases). The length of the CDR3 is 15 residues. V lost 5 bases to trimming and J lost 1 base, with 15 bases between them. CDR1 SGHTA and CDR2 FQGNSA come from the germline V gene. Written as DNA, the CDR3 is TGTGCCAGCAGCCCCGGGGATCGAGTGTCCTACGAGCAGTACTTC. Translation: CASSPGDRVSYEQYF.

This clone has a handful of counts. The V and J genes are TRBV5-1 and TRBJ1-6, with 9 bases lining up with TRBD1. The CDR3 has 14 residues. The V and J ends lost 3 bases and 8 bases, in that order; junction bases with no gene match: 3. Germline V gene sequence: CDR1 SGHRS, CDR2 YFSETQ. CDR3 in DNA: TGCGCCAGCAGCTGGGGACAGGGATATTCACCCCTCCACTTT. This translates into CASSWGQGYSPLHF. The full variable domain, rest sourced from reference TRBV5-1 and TRBJ1-6, is KAGVTQTPRYLIKTRGQQVTLSCSPISGHRSVSWYQQTPGQGLQFLFEYFSETQRNKGNFPGRFSGRQFSNSRSEMNVSTLELGDSALYLCASSWGQGYSPLHFGNGTRLTVT.

The rearrangement joins TRBV2 to TRBJ2-2; TRBD1 aligns across 8 bases. This CDR3 region has 14 residues. V lost 6 bases, J lost 6 bases, and 6 bases stayed unmatched. CDR1 is SNHLY and CDR2 is FYNNEI in the germline V gene. In nucleotides, the CDR3 is TGTGCCAGCAGGTTGGACAGGGCGGCCGGGGAGCTGTTTTTT. Protein product: CASRLDRAAGELFF. The full variable domain, rest sourced from reference TRBV2 and TRBJ2-2, is EPEVTQTPSHQVTQMGQEVILRCVPISNHLYFYWYRQILGQKVEFLVSFYNNEISEKSEIFDDQFSVERPDGSNFTLKIRSTKLEDSAMYFCASRLDRAAGELFFGEGSRLTVL.

The V call is TRBV10-3, the J call TRBJ1-2; possible D gene TRBD1, 5 bases. This CDR3 comprises 15 residues. In germline, CDR1 is ENHRY, CDR2 SYGVKD. V lost 4 bases to trimming and J lost 8 bases, with 20 bases between them. The CDR3 DNA reads as TGTGCCATCAGTGTAGACAGAAAAACTATAGGCGGCTACACCTTC. Translation: CAISVDRKTIGGYTF.

The V call is TRBV30, the J call TRBJ2-5, with 7 nucleotides matching TRBD2. The CDR3 extends over 15 amino acids. CDR1 GTSNPN and CDR2 SVGIG come from the germline V gene (reference sequence). The V and J ends lost 0 bases and 2 bases, in that order; junction bases with no gene match: 6. The CDR3 bases are TGTGCCTGGAGTGTATACGGGGGGATACAAGAGACCCAGTACTTC. This gives the protein CAWSVYGGIQETQYF.

V is TRBV5-4 and J is TRBJ2-2; D is uncertain. The CDR3 extends over 14 amino acids. V was clipped by 2 bases and J by 3 bases, with 8 bases between them. Germline V gene sequence: CDR1 SGHNT, CDR2 YYREEE (reference sequence). As DNA, the CDR3 is TGTGCCAGCAGCTTCGAGGTGGACACCGGGGAGCTGTTTTTT. Translation: CASSFEVDTGELFF.

The chain links TRBV7-6 to TRBJ2-2; TRBD2 matches at 15 bases. In germline, CDR1 is SGHVS, CDR2 FNYEAQ. The CDR3 runs 17 residues. The V and J ends lost 5 bases and 1 base, in that order; junction bases with no gene match: 2. This chain's CDR3 is CASSLGLAGGNTGELFF. CDR3 bases: TGTGCCAGCAGCCTGGGACTAGCGGGGGGGAACACCGGGGAGCTGTTTTTT.

This sequence joins TRBV6-4 and TRBJ1-1; no clear D gene. Germline V gives CDR1 MRHNA, CDR2 SNTAGT. Between the trimmed V and J ends, which lost 8 bases and 1 base, there was a span of 11 bases. This CDR3 is built from 13 residues. In DNA form, the CDR3 reads TGTGCCAGCGCGGCCGAGGGGAACACTGAAGCTTTCTTT. The encoded protein is CASAAEGNTEAFF.

This sequence joins TRBV7-2 and TRBJ1-2; no firm D call. The CDR3 is made up of 13 amino acids. V lost 7 bases, J lost 2 bases, and 11 bases lay in between. Germline V lookup: CDR1 SGHTA, CDR2 FQGNSA. The CDR3, as DNA: TGTGCCAGCACCCGGCGGGGAAACTATGGCTACACCTTC. This codes for CASTRRGNYGYTF.

The chain carries TRBV5-1 and TRBJ2-1; 9 bases are shared with TRBD1. The V and J ends lost 1 base and 7 bases, in that order; junction bases with no gene match: 6. The germline V gene has CDR1 SGHRS and CDR2 YFSETQ. CDR3 length: 15 amino acids. The CDR3 sequence is CASSLTGGGRNEQFF. As DNA, the CDR3 is TGCGCCAGCAGCTTGACAGGGGGCGGAAGGAATGAGCAGTTCTTC. The full variable domain, in which reference TRBV5-1 and TRBJ2-1 provide the parts outside the CDR3, is KAGVTQTPRYLIKTRGQQVTLSCSPISGHRSVSWYQQTPGQGLQFLFEYFSETQRNKGNFPGRFSGRQFSNSRSEMNVSTLELGDSALYLCASSLTGGGRNEQFFGPGTRLTVL.

The rearrangement uses TRBV2 and TRBJ2-3; D perhaps matches TRBD2 (6 bases). Germline CDR1 reads SNHLY; CDR2 reads FYNNEI. The V and J ends lost 6 bases and 2 bases respectively, with 18 bases between them. The CDR3 extends over 16 amino acids. In DNA form, the CDR3 reads TGTGCCAGCAGCCCCCTTTTGGGGGGTATCACAGATACGCAGTATTTT. Amino acid sequence: CASSPLLGGITDTQYF.

The chain's CDR3 is CASSFRDYSPLHF. The CDR3 coding sequence is TGTGCCAGCAGTTTTCGAGATTATTCACCCCTCCACTTT. The chain employs TRBV27 and TRBJ1-6; D unresolved. The length of the CDR3 is 13 residues. Looked up from germline, CDR1 is MNHEY and CDR2 is SMNVEV (reference sequence). V was cut by 3 bases and J by 8 bases, with 8 bases left in between.

The genes are TRBV19 and TRBJ1-1; a weak D match, TRBD1 (6 bases). CDR1 is LNHDA, CDR2 SQIVND, per germline (reference sequence). Trimming shortened V by 5 bases and J by 3 bases, and 13 bases separated the two germline ends. The CDR3 spans 14 residues. CDR3 loop: CASSQGGPYTEAFF. In DNA, the CDR3 is TGTGCCAGTAGTCAAGGGGGACCTTACACTGAAGCTTTCTTT.

J is TRBJ2-7 and V is TRBV7-9, with TRBD2 matching 11 bases. CDR1 and CDR2 (germline): SEHNR, FQNEAQ (reference sequence). The CDR3 is 16 residues long. The junction had 13 bases not matched to a gene; V was cut back by 4 bases and J by 8 bases. DNA of the CDR3: TGTGCCAGCAGCTCCCTAGCGGGGGGCCCCCTAGGGCAGCAGTACTTC. Protein product: CASSSLAGGPLGQQYF.

The chain links TRBV11-2 to TRBJ2-7; perhaps TRBD2 as D (6 bases). V was shortened by 1 base and J by 4 bases, with 11 bases between the two germline ends. The CDR3 sequence is 14 residues long. Germline V gives CDR1 SGHAT, CDR2 FQNNGV. DNA of the CDR3: TGTGCCAGCAGCTTAGTTGCGGGGATGTACGAGCAGTACTTC. This translates into CASSLVAGMYEQYF.

The CDR3 DNA reads TGTGCCAGCAGGGACAGGCCTGCGGGCACCGGGGAGCTGTTTTTT. Translation gives CASRDRPAGTGELFF. The J gene is TRBJ2-2, the V gene TRBV6-5, with 7 positions matching TRBD1. J was trimmed by 4 bases and V by 6 bases; bases with no gene match: 8. The V gene's germline CDR1 is MNHEY and CDR2 SVGAGI. This CDR3 contains 15 residues.

This chain joins TRBV5-1 and TRBJ1-4, with 9 bases that match TRBD1. The germline CDR1 and CDR2 sequences are SGHRS and YFSETQ. J was trimmed by 7 bases and V by 0 bases; bases with no gene match: 1. The CDR3 has 14 residues. DNA of the CDR3: TGCGCCAGCAGCTTGGGACAGGGGGGTGAAAAACTGTTTTTT. It yields the protein CASSLGQGGEKLFF.

The chain links TRBV25-1 to TRBJ1-1; 9 bases are shared with TRBD1. Per germline, CDR1 MGHDK and CDR2 SYGVNS. The CDR3 sequence is 15 residues long. Trimming removed 5 bases from V and 2 bases from J; junction bases left unmatched: 6. The CDR3 DNA reads TGTGCCAGCAGTCGCCTGACAGGGGGAAACACTGAAGCTTTCTTT. This codes for CASSRLTGGNTEAFF.

The chain joins TRBV3-1 (or the pseudogene TRBV3-2) to TRBJ2-1; TRBD2 agrees at 7 bases. There are 15 residues in the CDR3. The germline V gene encodes CDR1 LGHDT and CDR2 YNNKEL (reference sequence). Trimming at V came to 4 bases and at J to 6 bases, leaving 9 bases not matched to a gene. The CDR3 loop reads CASSPGGIGGNEQFF. The CDR3 coding sequence is TGTGCCAGCAGCCCGGGGGGTATCGGGGGCAATGAGCAGTTCTTC.

This rearrangement joins TRBV5-4 to TRBJ1-3; D uncertain. Germline V gives CDR1 SGHNT, CDR2 YYREEE (reference sequence). CDR3 length: 13 residues. V dropped 4 bases and J dropped 0 bases, with 5 bases sitting between them. The DNA of the CDR3 is TGTGCCAGCAGCCAGGTCTCTGGAAACACCATATATTTT. As protein: CASSQVSGNTIYF.

The chain is built from TRBV5-6 and TRBJ2-7; no firm D call. The CDR3 is 13 residues long. CDR1 is SGHDT, CDR2 YYEEEE, per germline. V was shortened by 1 base and J by 9 bases, with 14 bases between the two germline ends. CDR3 loop: CASSLPDSLGQYF. CDR3 nucleotide sequence: TGTGCCAGCAGCTTGCCCGACTCCCTAGGGCAGTACTTC.

Turning to this clone: One end of the junction is discordant with germline, which a read error may explain. The V and J genes are TRBV9 and TRBJ1-5, with D possibly being TRBD1 (6 bases). Germline CDR1 and CDR2: SGDLS and YYNGEE. The CDR3 runs 15 residues. CDR3 DNA: TGTGCCAGCAGCGCCGGGGGGGGGCGCAAGCAGCCCCAGCATTTT. It yields the protein CASSAGGGRKQPQHF.

The rearrangement joins TRBV2 to TRBJ1-2; possible D gene TRBD1, 6 bases. The CDR3 is 13 amino acids. Germline V gene lookup returns CDR1 SNHLY and CDR2 FYNNEI. The V gene lost 8 bases and the J gene lost 5 bases, with 15 bases spanning the gap. The CDR3, as DNA: TGTGCCAGCCCGGACAGCCTTAAGTATGGCTACACCTTC. Amino acid sequence: CASPDSLKYGYTF.

The CDR3 region has the DNA TGTGCCACCAGCAGAGATCCGGGGGGAACTAATGAAAAACTGTTTTTT. It codes for CATSRDPGGTNEKLFF. This chain joins TRBV15 and TRBJ1-4, with D perhaps matching TRBD1 (5 bases). CDR3 length equals 16 residues. The germline V and J ends were trimmed by 0 bases and 1 base, with 9 bases remaining between them. Germline-derived CDR1 and CDR2 are LNHNV and YYDKDF (reference sequence).